Listed here is a single TCR beta chain. The data derive from a study of shared clonotypes between healthy human individuals. Genomic DNA from each subset was divided evenly over several immunoSEQ plates. The table came from immunoSEQ multiplex PCR; TCRdb's copy has only in-frame clones and leaves some out. This table has some 2 million clones, approximately 94% appearing once. The germline V gene encodes CDR1 ENHRY and CDR2 SYGVKD. J lost 4 bases, V lost 5 bases, and 7 bases had no gene match. This CDR3 contains 14 residues. Terminally differentiated effector memory CD45RA+ cells were left out of the naive CD8 fraction, which was CD45RO-negative and positively selected for CCR7.

The chain combines TRBV10-3 with TRBJ2-7; 8 bases map to TRBD1. The receptor's source is a young man in good health. Sequences were obtained from naive CD8+ T cells sorted from blood. Here the CDR3 reads CAISSDRGGYEQYF. CDR3 nucleotide sequence: TGTGCCATCAGTAGCGACAGGGGCGGGTACGAGCAGTACTTC.